A selection of T cell receptor beta chains follows, all from one sample in a study of T-cell reconstitution after alpha-beta-depleted transplantation in children. TCRdb recomputed calls from the PCR reads with MiXCR, one row per CDR3 protein. The table lists approximately 130,000 distinct CDR3 sequences, 8% to 10% of them singletons, with nearly 25% in the top ten. Sequencing was performed on PBMCs, mostly from graft donor cells, taken 180 days after TCRalphabeta/CD19-depleted stem cell transplant. The source is a girl less than two years old who had a stem cell transplant for combined immunodeficiency, so the T cells may come from the graft donor. Both conserved end residues are part of each CDR3. Each record gives: clone size, D gene, V gene, J gene, CDR3 DNA, CDR3 protein. D genes are given only for firm matches. Some rows have no size entry. The others give once, few or many, or a class for an expanded clone.

size: many; D: -; V: TRBV29-1; J: TRBJ2-2; DNA: TGCAGCGTTGAGTGGACCGGGGAGCTGTTTTTT; CDR3: CSVEWTGELFF
size: few; D: TRBD2; V: TRBV7-2; J: TRBJ2-7; DNA: TGTGCCAGCAGCTTAGTTGGCGGGACTACTTACGAGCAGTACTTC; CDR3: CASSLVGGTTYEQYF
size: many; D: TRBD1; V: TRBV7-6; J: TRBJ2-7; DNA: TGTGCCAGCAGCCTCGGGACAGGGGGGAGTGAGCAGTACTTC; CDR3: CASSLGTGGSEQYF
size: -; D: TRBD2; V: TRBV20-1; J: TRBJ2-3; DNA: TGCAGTGCTAGAGCGACTAGCTTTACGCAGTATTTT; CDR3: CSARATSFTQYF
size: few; D: TRBD2; V: TRBV5-1; J: TRBJ2-5; DNA: TGCGCCAGCAGCTCGGCCGGACTAGTTGGCCAAGAGACCCAGTACTTC; CDR3: CASSSAGLVGQETQYF
size: -; D: -; V: TRBV20-1; J: TRBJ1-4; DNA: TGCAGTGCTAGATGGAGGAATGAAAAACTGTTTTTT; CDR3: CSARWRNEKLFF
size: many; D: TRBD2; V: TRBV7-3; J: TRBJ2-1; DNA: TGTGCCAGCAGCTTAGGACTAGCGGGGGTCAATGAGCAGTTCTTC; CDR3: CASSLGLAGVNEQFF
size: -; D: -; V: TRBV7-3; J: TRBJ2-7; DNA: TGTGCCAGCAGCTTAGCGCTCTTGGACGGCCCCTACGAGCAGTACTTC; CDR3: CASSLALLDGPYEQYF
size: few; D: -; V: TRBV7-2; J: TRBJ1-5; DNA: TGTGCCAGCAGCTTTTCGACATCCTATAGCAATCAGCCCCAGCATTTT; CDR3: CASSFSTSYSNQPQHF
size: few; D: -; V: TRBV20-1; J: TRBJ1-2; DNA: TGCAGTGCTTTGGGACCTTTTCCCTATGGCTACACCTTC; CDR3: CSALGPFPYGYTF
size: -; D: TRBD2; V: TRBV6-5; J: TRBJ2-7; DNA: TGTGCCAGCAGTTACTCCAGGACTAGCTCACACTACGAGCAGTACTTC; CDR3: CASSYSRTSSHYEQYF
size: few; D: -; V: TRBV12-3/TRBV12-4; J: TRBJ2-5; DNA: TGTGCCAGCAGTTTATCTGGGGCACAAGAGACCCAGTACTTC; CDR3: CASSLSGAQETQYF
size: -; D: TRBD1; V: TRBV6-2/TRBV6-3; J: TRBJ2-7; DNA: TGTGCCAGCAGTTATGGGGACAGTAACTACGAGCAGTACTTC; CDR3: CASSYGDSNYEQYF
size: -; D: -; V: TRBV5-6; J: TRBJ1-2; DNA: TGTGCCAGCAGCTTTCTAGGAGGGGGCTACACCTTC; CDR3: CASSFLGGGYTF
size: few; D: -; V: TRBV2; J: TRBJ1-2; DNA: TGTGCCAGCAGTGAAGCTTCGCGTCTCAATGGCTACACCTTC; CDR3: CASSEASRLNGYTF
size: -; D: -; V: TRBV10-3; J: TRBJ2-5; DNA: TGTGCCATCAGTGAGTCTCACGAGACCCAGTACTTC; CDR3: CAISESHETQYF
size: once; D: -; V: TRBV10-3; J: TRBJ2-2; DNA: TGTGCCATCAGTGAGTCGGAGGGGGGTATAGGAAGCACCGGGGACCTGTTTTTT; CDR3: CAISESEGGIGSTGDLFF
size: few; D: -; V: TRBV4-3; J: TRBJ2-5; DNA: TGCGCCAGCAGCCAAGATCAGGGTTTGGGGGCCCAGTACTTC; CDR3: CASSQDQGLGAQYF
size: many; D: -; V: TRBV12-3/TRBV12-4; J: TRBJ2-3; DNA: TGTGCCAGCAGTTTAGGGGGGGCCGCGGATACGCAGTATTTT; CDR3: CASSLGGAADTQYF
size: -; D: -; V: TRBV12-3/TRBV12-4; J: TRBJ2-3; DNA: TGTGCCAGCAGTTTTGCGGCTAGCACAGATACGCAGTATTTT; CDR3: CASSFAASTDTQYF
size: few; D: TRBD2; V: TRBV20-1; J: TRBJ2-5; DNA: TGCAGTGCTAGAGAAGGACTAGGGATGCAGACCCAGTACTTC; CDR3: CSAREGLGMQTQYF
size: few; D: -; V: TRBV20-1; J: TRBJ1-1; DNA: TGCAGTTTCTTGGGTTTGAGCACTGAAGCTTTCTTT; CDR3: CSFLGLSTEAFF
size: few; D: TRBD1; V: TRBV20-1; J: TRBJ2-5; DNA: TGCAGTGCTACCGACAGGGGGCGAGAGACCCAGTACTTC; CDR3: CSATDRGRETQYF
size: few; D: -; V: TRBV12-3/TRBV12-4; J: TRBJ2-3; DNA: TGTGCCAGCAGTTTGCGAGGAAGCGATACGCAGTATTTT; CDR3: CASSLRGSDTQYF
size: -; D: -; V: TRBV18; J: TRBJ1-1; DNA: TGTGCCAGCTCACCACGGGGAGGGAGGAACACTGAAGCTTTCTTT; CDR3: CASSPRGGRNTEAFF
size: few; D: TRBD2; V: TRBV9; J: TRBJ2-2; DNA: TGTGCCAGCCGAAGGCTAGCGGGAGGCGGGGAGCTGTTTTTT; CDR3: CASRRLAGGGELFF
size: many; D: -; V: TRBV20-1; J: TRBJ2-1; DNA: TGCAGTGCTAGAGGTCCCGAGGGACTTCAGTTCTTC; CDR3: CSARGPEGLQFF
size: few; D: -; V: TRBV25-1; J: TRBJ1-1; DNA: TGTGCCAGCCGGAGTAATGGGGGGAACACTGAAGCTTTCTTT; CDR3: CASRSNGGNTEAFF
size: -; D: TRBD1; V: TRBV20-1; J: TRBJ1-4; DNA: TGCAGTGCCTACCCGACAGGGGGAAATGAAAAACTGTTTTTT; CDR3: CSAYPTGGNEKLFF
size: few; D: -; V: TRBV6-5; J: TRBJ1-1; DNA: TGTGCCAGCAGTTACAGGGCAGGGAGAAGGGACACTGAAGCTTTCTTT; CDR3: CASSYRAGRRDTEAFF
size: -; D: -; V: TRBV11-3; J: TRBJ1-1; DNA: TGTGCCAGCAGCTTCCAGGGAGAAGGAGAAGCTTTCTTT; CDR3: CASSFQGEGEAFF
size: -; D: -; V: TRBV6-2/TRBV6-3; J: TRBJ2-7; DNA: TGTGCCAGCAGTTACGTCGGGAGTGGGCCCTACGAGCAGTACTTC; CDR3: CASSYVGSGPYEQYF
size: few; D: TRBD2; V: TRBV6-1; J: TRBJ2-2; DNA: TGTGCCAGCAGTCCCGAGATGGTAGCGGGATCCGGGGTCGGGGAGCTGTTTTTT; CDR3: CASSPEMVAGSGVGELFF
size: many; D: -; V: TRBV5-1; J: TRBJ2-7; DNA: TGCGCCAGCAGCTTGTTTCCGGGAGCGGCTTCTGCCGAGCAGTACTTC; CDR3: CASSLFPGAASAEQYF
size: -; D: TRBD2; V: TRBV15; J: TRBJ2-1; DNA: TGTGCCACCAGCGCGGGACTAGCAGGAGAGCAGTTCTTC; CDR3: CATSAGLAGEQFF
size: few; D: TRBD2; V: TRBV29-1; J: TRBJ2-3; DNA: TGCAGCGTCCGGACTAGCGTAGCGGGGCCAAGTACGCAGTATTTT; CDR3: CSVRTSVAGPSTQYF
size: -; D: -; V: TRBV29-1; J: TRBJ1-3; DNA: TGCAGCGCCGAGGGGTTCTCTGGAAACACCATATATTTT; CDR3: CSAEGFSGNTIYF
size: few; D: TRBD2; V: TRBV20-1; J: TRBJ2-7; DNA: TGCAGTGCTGGACTAGCGAGCTACGAGCAGTACTTC; CDR3: CSAGLASYEQYF
size: -; D: TRBD2; V: TRBV13; J: TRBJ2-7; DNA: TGTGCCAGCAGCGCTAGCGGGAGAAGGGCCGAGCAGTACTTC; CDR3: CASSASGRRAEQYF
size: many; D: -; V: TRBV6-5; J: TRBJ1-2; DNA: TGTGCCAGCAGTTATGGACCGATCCGGACCTGGGGCTACACCTTC; CDR3: CASSYGPIRTWGYTF
size: many; D: TRBD1; V: TRBV6-5; J: TRBJ2-2; DNA: TGTGCCAGCAGTTCCGACAGGGTAGGCGGGGAGCTGTTTTTT; CDR3: CASSSDRVGGELFF
size: few; D: -; V: TRBV29-1; J: TRBJ1-1; DNA: TGCAGCGCCCCTGATATCTTGAACACTGAAGCTTTCTTT; CDR3: CSAPDILNTEAFF
size: -; D: -; V: TRBV7-2; J: TRBJ1-2; DNA: TGTGCCAGCAGCTTTATCAGCTTGGATGGCTACACCTTC; CDR3: CASSFISLDGYTF
size: few; D: -; V: TRBV5-1; J: TRBJ2-1; DNA: TGCGCCAGTAACAGGGAAGGGTTAAATGAGCAGTTCTTC; CDR3: CASNREGLNEQFF
size: -; D: -; V: TRBV28; J: TRBJ2-1; DNA: TGTGCCAGCGGCTTGGGACTCTTTTCCCACAATGAGCAGTTCTTC; CDR3: CASGLGLFSHNEQFF
size: -; D: -; V: TRBV7-8; J: TRBJ1-1; DNA: TGTGCCAGCAGCACCCATCTTCGGGGGGCAAACACTGAAGCTTTCTTT; CDR3: CASSTHLRGANTEAFF
size: -; D: -; V: TRBV20-1; J: TRBJ1-6; DNA: TGCAGTGCTAGAGTAGGCAGCAATAATTCACCCCTCCACTTT; CDR3: CSARVGSNNSPLHF
size: few; D: -; V: TRBV5-1; J: TRBJ2-2; DNA: TGCGCCAGCAGCTGGGAACCGGGAGCGAATACCGGGGAGCTGTTTTTT; CDR3: CASSWEPGANTGELFF